This T cell receptor beta chain is from a study of blood T cell repertoires in COVID-19. CDR1 and CDR2 (germline): SGHVS, FNYEAQ. The CDR3 has 14 residues. Trimming pared 1 base from V and 5 bases from J, leaving 11 bases between. Per the study methods: Amplification of reference gene primers was used by the study to estimate nucleated cell counts. Repertoires were generated with immunoSEQ multiplex PCR, while TCRdb's copy carries only in-frame clones and drops some. The V and J calls and clone size are taken from that table; D and trimming were inferred from the DNA. The data show 200,000 to 250,000 clones, about nine tenths seen once.

The V call is TRBV7-6, the J call TRBJ1-1; D perhaps matches TRBD1 (6 bases). Material: peripheral blood. The receptor comes from a man aged 30-40 years with COVID-19, enrolled during active disease. In DNA, the CDR3 is TGTGCCAGCAGCTTAGGGAGCCAGGGGACTGAAGCTTTCTTT. Translating it yields CASSLGSQGTEAFF.